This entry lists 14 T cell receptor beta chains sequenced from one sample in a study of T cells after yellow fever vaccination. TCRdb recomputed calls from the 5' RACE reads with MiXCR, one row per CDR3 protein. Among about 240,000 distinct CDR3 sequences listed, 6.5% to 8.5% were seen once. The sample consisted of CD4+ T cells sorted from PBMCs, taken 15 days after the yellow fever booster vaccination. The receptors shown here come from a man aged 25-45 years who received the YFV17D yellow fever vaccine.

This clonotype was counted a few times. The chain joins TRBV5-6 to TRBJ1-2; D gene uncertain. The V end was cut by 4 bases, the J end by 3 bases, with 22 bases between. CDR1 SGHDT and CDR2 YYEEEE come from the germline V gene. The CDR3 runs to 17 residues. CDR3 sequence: CASSRREGSFPYYGYTF. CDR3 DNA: TGTGCCAGCAGCCGTCGGGAGGGATCTTTTCCTTACTATGGCTACACCTTC.

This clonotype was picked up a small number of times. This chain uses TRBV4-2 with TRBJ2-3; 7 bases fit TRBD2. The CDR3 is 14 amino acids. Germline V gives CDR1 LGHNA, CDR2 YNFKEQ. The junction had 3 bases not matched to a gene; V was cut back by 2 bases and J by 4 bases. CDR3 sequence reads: CASSQPGRSDTQYF. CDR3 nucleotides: TGTGCCAGCAGCCAACCCGGGAGGTCAGATACGCAGTATTTT.

The CDR3 nucleotides read TGCGCCAGCAGCTTGGACGGGGACTATGGCTACACCTTC. Translation gives CASSLDGDYGYTF. The chain combines TRBV5-1 with TRBJ1-2, with unresolved D. This CDR3 region has 13 residues. Trimming stripped 0 bases from V and 3 bases from J, with 6 bases between. Germline CDR1 and CDR2: SGHRS and YFSETQ. The full variable domain, completed using reference TRBV5-1 and TRBJ1-2, is KAGVTQTPRYLIKTRGQQVTLSCSPISGHRSVSWYQQTPGQGLQFLFEYFSETQRNKGNFPGRFSGRQFSNSRSEMNVSTLELGDSALYLCASSLDGDYGYTFGSGTRLTVV.

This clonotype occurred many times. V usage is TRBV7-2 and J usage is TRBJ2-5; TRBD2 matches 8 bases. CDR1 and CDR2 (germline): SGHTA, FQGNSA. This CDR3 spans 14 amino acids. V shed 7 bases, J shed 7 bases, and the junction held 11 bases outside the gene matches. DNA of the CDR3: TGTGCCAGCAAAGCGGGAGCTGACTTGGGGACCCAGTACTTC. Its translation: CASKAGADLGTQYF.

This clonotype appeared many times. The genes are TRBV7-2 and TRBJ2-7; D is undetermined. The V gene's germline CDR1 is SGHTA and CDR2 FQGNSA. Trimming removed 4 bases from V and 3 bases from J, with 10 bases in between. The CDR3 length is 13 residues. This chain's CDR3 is CASSSRSRYEQYF. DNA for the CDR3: TGTGCCAGCAGCTCGCGGTCCCGCTACGAGCAGTACTTC.

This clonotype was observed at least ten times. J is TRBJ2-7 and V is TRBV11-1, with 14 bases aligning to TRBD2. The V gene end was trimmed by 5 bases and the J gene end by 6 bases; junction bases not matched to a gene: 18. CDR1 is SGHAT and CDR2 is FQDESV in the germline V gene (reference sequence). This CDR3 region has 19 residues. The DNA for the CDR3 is TGTGCCAGCAGCCCGCCCTGGACTAGCGGGAGGAGTCTAAGGGGCGAGCAGTACTTC. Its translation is CASSPPWTSGRSLRGEQYF.

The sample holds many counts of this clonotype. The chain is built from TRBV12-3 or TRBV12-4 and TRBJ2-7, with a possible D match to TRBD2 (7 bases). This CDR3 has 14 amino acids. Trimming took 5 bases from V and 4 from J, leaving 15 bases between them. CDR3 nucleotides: TGTGCCAGCAGTGGGGGGGGCTCTCAGTACGAGCAGTACTTC. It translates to CASSGGGSQYEQYF.

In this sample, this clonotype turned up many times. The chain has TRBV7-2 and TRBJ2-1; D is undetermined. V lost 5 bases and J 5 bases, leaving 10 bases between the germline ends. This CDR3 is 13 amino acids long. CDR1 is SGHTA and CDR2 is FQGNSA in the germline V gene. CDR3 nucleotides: TGTGCCAGCAGCGAAAGCAGGAACAATGAGCAGTTCTTC. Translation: CASSESRNNEQFF. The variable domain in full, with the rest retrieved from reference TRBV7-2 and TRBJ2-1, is GAGVSQSPSNKVTEKGKDVELRCDPISGHTALYWYRQSLGQGLEFLIYFQGNSAPDKSGLPSDRFSAERTGGSVSTLTIQRTQQEDSAVYLCASSESRNNEQFFGPGTRLTVL.

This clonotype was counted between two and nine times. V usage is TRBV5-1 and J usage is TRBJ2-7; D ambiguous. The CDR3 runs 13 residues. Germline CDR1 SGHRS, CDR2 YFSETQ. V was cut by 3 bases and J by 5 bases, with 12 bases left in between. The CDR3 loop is CASSSIQSDEQYF. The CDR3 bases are TGCGCCAGCAGCTCGATACAAAGTGACGAGCAGTACTTC.

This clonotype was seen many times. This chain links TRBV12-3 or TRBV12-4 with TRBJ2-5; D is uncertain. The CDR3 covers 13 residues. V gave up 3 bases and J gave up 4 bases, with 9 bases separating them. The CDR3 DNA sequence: TGTGCCAGCAGTTTGGTTTCCCTAGAGACCCAGTACTTC. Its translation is CASSLVSLETQYF.

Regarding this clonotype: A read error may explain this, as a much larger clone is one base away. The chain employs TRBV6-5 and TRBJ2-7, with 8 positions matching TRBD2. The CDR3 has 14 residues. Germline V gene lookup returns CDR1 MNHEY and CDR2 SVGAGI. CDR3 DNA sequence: TGTGCCAGCTGTTATTTAGCGGGATCCTACGAGCAGTACTTC. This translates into CASCYLAGSYEQYF.

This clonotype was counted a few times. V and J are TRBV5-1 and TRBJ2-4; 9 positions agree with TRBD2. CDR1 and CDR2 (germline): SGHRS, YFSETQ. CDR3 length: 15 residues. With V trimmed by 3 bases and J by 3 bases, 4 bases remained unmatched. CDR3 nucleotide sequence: TGCGCCAGCAGCTCGGAAGCGGGAGGCAAAAACATTCAGTACTTC. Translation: CASSSEAGGKNIQYF. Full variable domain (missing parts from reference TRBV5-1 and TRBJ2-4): KAGVTQTPRYLIKTRGQQVTLSCSPISGHRSVSWYQQTPGQGLQFLFEYFSETQRNKGNFPGRFSGRQFSNSRSEMNVSTLELGDSALYLCASSSEAGGKNIQYFGAGTRLSVL.

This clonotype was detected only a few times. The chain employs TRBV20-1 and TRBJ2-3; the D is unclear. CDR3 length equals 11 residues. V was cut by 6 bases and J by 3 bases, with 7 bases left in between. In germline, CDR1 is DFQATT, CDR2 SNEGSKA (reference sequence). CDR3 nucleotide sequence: TGCAGTGCCTTATTAACAGATACGCAGTATTTT. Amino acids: CSALLTDTQYF.

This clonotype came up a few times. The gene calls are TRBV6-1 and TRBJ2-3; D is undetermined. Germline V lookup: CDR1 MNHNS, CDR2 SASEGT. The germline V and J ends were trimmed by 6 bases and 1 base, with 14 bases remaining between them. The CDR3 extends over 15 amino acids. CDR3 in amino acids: CASSSSGRRTDTQYF. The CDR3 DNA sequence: TGTGCCAGCAGCTCATCAGGTCGTCGCACAGATACGCAGTATTTT.